This T cell receptor beta chain is drawn from a study of T cells in Graves' hyperthyroidism and ophthalmopathy. Overall study results and limits: Blood also contained most expanded thyroid clonotypes above 0.001.

V gave up 0 bases and J gave up 0 bases, with 11 bases separating them. In germline, CDR1 is SGHRS, CDR2 YFSETQ. The CDR3 spans 16 residues. This clonotype was observed many times. Its antigen is as yet unknown. From RNA transcripts, TCR beta CDR3 regions were amplified. HTBI primers were employed in a first-round RT-PCR of the TCR CDR3. TCRdb fed the multiplex PCR reads into MiXCR, producing one record per CDR3 protein. This sample carries hundreds of thousands of distinct CDR3 sequences, approximately 15% of them seen once, and the ten largest clones take roughly 10%. Researchers barred patients who had uncontrolled infection, other autoimmune disease, pregnancy or lactation.

This TCR was sampled from a young woman with Graves' hyperthyroidism. The gene calls are TRBV5-1 and TRBJ2-3, with D possibly being TRBD2 (6 bases). Sequenced input: blood. CDR3 residues: CASSLALRGSTDTQYF. For the CDR3, the DNA is TGCGCCAGCAGCTTGGCCTTGCGGGGAAGCACAGATACGCAGTATTTT.